This passage covers 3 T cell receptor beta chains from one sample sequenced in a study of blood T cell repertoires in COVID-19. Repertoires were generated with immunoSEQ multiplex PCR, while TCRdb's copy carries only in-frame clones and drops some. This table has about 350,000 clones, more than 70% appearing once. Input material: PBMCs or T cells enriched from blood (not recorded which). These receptors were taken from a woman in her 30s who had been exposed to COVID-19.

This clone was seen just once. The chain couples TRBV2 to TRBJ1-1; D might be TRBD1 (6 bases). The CDR3 is 14 amino acids. CDR1 is SNHLY, CDR2 FYNNEI, per germline. V shed 7 bases and J shed 3 bases, with 15 bases lying between them. This CDR3 reads CASNKDRWYTEAFF. CDR3 sequence (DNA): TGTGCCAGCAATAAAGACAGGTGGTACACTGAAGCTTTCTTT.

The genes are TRBV10-1 and TRBJ1-1, with no clear D. This CDR3 region has 13 residues. Germline-derived CDR1 and CDR2 are WNHNN and SYGVQD (reference sequence). The V and J ends lost 2 bases and 4 bases respectively, with 8 bases between them. The DNA for the CDR3 is TGCGCCAGCAGTGAGGGAGGAGGCACTGAAGCTTTCTTT. Protein product: CASSEGGGTEAFF.

V usage is TRBV3-1 (or the pseudogene TRBV3-2) and J usage is TRBJ1-3; D possibly corresponds to TRBD1 (6 bases). The V and J ends lost 0 bases and 2 bases respectively, with 11 bases between them. This CDR3 is built from 16 residues. Germline V gives CDR1 LGHDT, CDR2 YNNKEL (reference sequence). The CDR3 DNA follows: TGTGCCAGCAGCCAAGATTCAGGGGTCACTGGAAACACCATATATTTT. This translates into CASSQDSGVTGNTIYF.